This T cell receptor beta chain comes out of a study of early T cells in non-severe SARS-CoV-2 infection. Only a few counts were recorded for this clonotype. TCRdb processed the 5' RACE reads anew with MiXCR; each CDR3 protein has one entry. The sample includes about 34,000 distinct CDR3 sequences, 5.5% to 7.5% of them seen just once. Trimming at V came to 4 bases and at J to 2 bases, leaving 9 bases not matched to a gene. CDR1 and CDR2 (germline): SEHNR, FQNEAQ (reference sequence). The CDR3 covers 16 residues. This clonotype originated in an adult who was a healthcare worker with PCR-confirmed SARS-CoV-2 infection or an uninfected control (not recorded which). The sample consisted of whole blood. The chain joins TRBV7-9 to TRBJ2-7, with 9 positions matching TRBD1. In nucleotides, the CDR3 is TGTGCCAGCAGCTCCGCCGGGACAGGGATTACCTACGAGCAGTACTTC. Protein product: CASSSAGTGITYEQYF.